This is a list of T cell receptor beta chains from one sample in a study of molecular identifiers for immune sequencing clone quantification. TCRdb re-derived calls from the PCR reads in MiXCR, one entry per CDR3 protein. The table records 85,000 to 100,000 distinct CDR3 sequences, 21% of them present only once. The sequenced sample was naive CD8+ T cells from blood, with Jurkat cell RNA spiked in. The receptors derive from a human donor in good health. Some libraries in this study had Jurkat cell RNA spiked in. CDR3s include the opening cysteine and the closing phenylalanine or tryptophan. The order of the fields is J gene, V gene, clone size, D gene, CDR3 DNA, CDR3 protein. The D gene is left open where the match is weak. The listing skips clone size in some rows; elsewhere it reads once, few, many or a size class.

>TRBJ2-5|TRBV13|few|-
TGTGCCAGCAGCTTCTCAGGGGCAGAGACCCAGTACTTC
CASSFSGAETQYF
>TRBJ2-3|TRBV18|many|-
TGTGCCAGCTCACATGTGGGGCCTAGCACAGATACGCAGTATTTT
CASSHVGPSTDTQYF
>TRBJ1-3|TRBV7-2|many|-
TGTGCCAGCAGCTTAAGCGACACTGGAAACACCATATATTTT
CASSLSDTGNTIYF
>TRBJ1-1|TRBV11-2|many|-
TGTGCCAGCAGCGAGGGACACACTGAAGCTTTCTTT
CASSEGHTEAFF
>TRBJ2-2|TRBV4-3|many|-
TGCGCCAGCAGCCAAGATAGGACAGCCCTGGGCGGGGAGCTGTTTTTT
CASSQDRTALGGELFF
>TRBJ1-1|TRBV10-3|many|-
TGTGCCATCCGGGTCGAGGAGGAGGGAGCTGAAGCTTTCTTT
CAIRVEEEGAEAFF
>TRBJ1-1|TRBV4-1|many|-
TGCGCCAGCAGCCAAGGTTTCGGGGGCTACACTGAAGCTTTCTTT
CASSQGFGGYTEAFF
>TRBJ2-1|TRBV14|few|TRBD2
TGTGCCAGCAGCCAAGATACCCTAGCGGGACCTTTATATGGCGCCTACAATGAGCAGTTCTTC
CASSQDTLAGPLYGAYNEQFF
>TRBJ2-2|TRBV3-1|many|-
TGTGCCAGCAGCCAAGCAGGGGGGATACCCGGGGAGCTGTTTTTT
CASSQAGGIPGELFF
>TRBJ2-7|TRBV7-9|many|-
TGTGCCAGCAGCTTCGTCAGGCCCCCTTACGAGCAGTACTTC
CASSFVRPPYEQYF
>TRBJ2-3|TRBV9|many|TRBD1
TGTGCCAGCAGCGTAGGTCAGGGGGCGACAGATACGCAGTATTTT
CASSVGQGATDTQYF
>TRBJ2-7|TRBV28|-|TRBD1
TGTGCCAGCAGTTTCCTTTCGACAGGGGGATCCTACGAGCAGTACTTC
CASSFLSTGGSYEQYF
>TRBJ2-5|TRBV28|many|TRBD2
TGTGCCAGCAGTTTAGAGACTAGCGGGCGCGAGACCCAGTACTTC
CASSLETSGRETQYF
>TRBJ2-3|TRBV14|many|TRBD2
TGTGCCAGCAGCCAAGTCCGGCTAGCGGGAGGTTGGGGCACAGATACGCAGTATTTT
CASSQVRLAGGWGTDTQYF
>TRBJ1-1|TRBV15|many|-
TGTGCCACCAGCAGAGACCAGAACACTGAAGCTTTCTTT
CATSRDQNTEAFF
>TRBJ1-1|TRBV19|many|-
TGTGCCAGTAGTATCTGGCCGTCCACTGAAGCTTTCTTT
CASSIWPSTEAFF
>TRBJ2-1|TRBV19|few|-
TGTGCCAGTTCTTTCCACTCCTACAATGAGCAGTTCTTC
CASSFHSYNEQFF